This T cell receptor (beta chain) was profiled in a study of T cell responses to AZD1222 COVID-19 vaccine. Germline lookup yields CDR1 SGHTA and CDR2 FQGNSA. The CDR3 runs to 15 residues. The V end was cut by 2 bases, the J end by 3 bases, with 14 bases between. Only in-frame clones appear in the TCRdb table, and some are missing; sequencing was by immunoSEQ multiplex PCR. The sample lists approximately 110,000 clones; approximately 90% were seen once. The study's findings and limits: After two AZD1222 doses, spike-specific TCR breadth and depth rose versus day 0.

This clone was seen a few times. Its antigen is not known. The rearrangement uses TRBV7-2 and TRBJ2-7, with D maybe TRBD2 (5 bases). This clonotype was obtained from an adult in good health. This sample comprised peripheral blood, obtained on day 0 of AZD1222 vaccination. CDR3: CASSLKFSGSYEQYF. The CDR3 DNA is TGTGCCAGCAGCTTAAAATTTTCGGGAAGCTACGAGCAGTACTTC.